A single sample is the source of the 6 T cell receptor beta chains below, sequenced in a study of radiotherapy plus CTLA-4 blockade in lung cancer. TCRdb's table, derived via immunoSEQ multiplex PCR, lists solely in-frame clones and lacks some. There are 65,000 to 90,000 clones in the sample; around 86% occur only once, and around 0.8% lies in the top ten. Sequenced material: peripheral blood, taken from a patient treated with radiotherapy plus ipilimumab. These TCRs come from a human donor with non-small cell lung cancer who had stable disease on radiotherapy plus ipilimumab.

A note on this clone: At one end, the junction sequence differs from germline, possibly due to a read error. The V gene is TRBV7-8, the J gene TRBJ1-5; D gene unclear. The CDR3 is made up of 13 amino acids. CDR1 SGHVS and CDR2 FQNEAQ come from the germline V gene. The CDR3 DNA is TGTGCCAGCAGCCCAGCGAGCAATCAGCCCCGGCATTTT. Translation: CASSPASNQPRHF.

The gene calls are TRBV10-1 and TRBJ1-2, with a tentative D call TRBD1 (5 bases). Germline V CDR1 and CDR2: WNHNN, SYGVQD (reference sequence). Trimming cost V 5 bases and J 8 bases, with 18 bases left between them. The CDR3 is 14 amino acids. As DNA, the CDR3 is TGCGCCAGCAGTCCTGACGGGACTTCCCGAGGCTACACCTTC. It specifies CASSPDGTSRGYTF.

The chain combines TRBV9 with TRBJ1-6; D remains ambiguous. V lost 3 bases, J lost 6 bases, and 13 bases lay in between. From germline, CDR1 is SGDLS and CDR2 YYNGEE. The CDR3 sequence is 15 residues long. This CDR3 is CASSAAFPRNSPLHF. The CDR3 nucleotides read TGTGCCAGCAGCGCTGCGTTCCCTCGTAATTCACCCCTCCACTTT.

This clone was observed a handful of times. This sequence joins TRBV28 and TRBJ1-2, with a tentative D call TRBD1 (6 bases). Germline CDR1 is MDHEN and CDR2 is SYDVKM. Trimming left V 3 bases short and J 5 bases short, with 16 bases between. The CDR3 extends over 15 amino acids. The CDR3 region is CASSLGGGVRYGYTF. The CDR3 DNA reads as TGTGCCAGCAGTTTGGGAGGGGGAGTACGTTATGGCTACACCTTC.

This chain connects TRBV7-3 to TRBJ2-1; tentative D call: TRBD1 (6 bases). The CDR3 covers 13 residues. Trimming stripped 5 bases from V and 7 bases from J, with 12 bases between. Germline V gives CDR1 SGHTA, CDR2 FQGTGA. DNA for the CDR3: TGTGCCAGCAGCCCAGGGGCTTGGAATGAGCAGTTCTTC. Its translation is CASSPGAWNEQFF.

The chain has TRBV27 and TRBJ2-3, with unresolved D. Germline CDR1 reads MNHEY; CDR2 reads SMNVEV (reference sequence). The CDR3 runs to 14 residues. Trimming cost V 3 bases and J 1 base, with 8 bases left between them. The chain's CDR3 is CASSLGWGTDTQYF. CDR3 bases: TGTGCCAGCAGTTTGGGCTGGGGCACAGATACGCAGTATTTT.